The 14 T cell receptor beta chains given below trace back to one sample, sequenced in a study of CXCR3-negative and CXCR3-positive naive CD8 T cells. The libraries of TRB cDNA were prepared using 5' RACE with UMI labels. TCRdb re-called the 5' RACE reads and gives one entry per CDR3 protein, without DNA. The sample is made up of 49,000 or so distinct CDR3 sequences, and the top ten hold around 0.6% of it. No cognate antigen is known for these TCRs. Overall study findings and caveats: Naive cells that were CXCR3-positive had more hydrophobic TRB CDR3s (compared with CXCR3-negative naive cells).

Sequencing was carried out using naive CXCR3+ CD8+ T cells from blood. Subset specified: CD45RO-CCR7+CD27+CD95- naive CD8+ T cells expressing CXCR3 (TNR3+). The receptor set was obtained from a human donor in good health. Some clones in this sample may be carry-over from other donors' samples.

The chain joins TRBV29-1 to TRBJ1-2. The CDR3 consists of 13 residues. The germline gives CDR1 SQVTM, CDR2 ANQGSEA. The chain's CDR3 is CSVVVSLNYGYTF.

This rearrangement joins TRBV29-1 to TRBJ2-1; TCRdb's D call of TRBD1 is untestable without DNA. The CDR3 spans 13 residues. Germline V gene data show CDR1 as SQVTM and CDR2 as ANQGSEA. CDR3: CSVPRGNSNEQFF.

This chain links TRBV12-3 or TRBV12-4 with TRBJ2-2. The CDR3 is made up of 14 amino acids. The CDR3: CASSQTANTGELFF.

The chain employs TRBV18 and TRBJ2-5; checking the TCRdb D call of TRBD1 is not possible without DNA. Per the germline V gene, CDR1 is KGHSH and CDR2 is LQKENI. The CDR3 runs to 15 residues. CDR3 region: CASSLFRTDQETQYF.

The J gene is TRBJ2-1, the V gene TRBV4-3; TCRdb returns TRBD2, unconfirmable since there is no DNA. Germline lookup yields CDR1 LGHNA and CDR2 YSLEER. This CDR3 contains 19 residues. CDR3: CASSQTPDPSGGAFVEQFF.

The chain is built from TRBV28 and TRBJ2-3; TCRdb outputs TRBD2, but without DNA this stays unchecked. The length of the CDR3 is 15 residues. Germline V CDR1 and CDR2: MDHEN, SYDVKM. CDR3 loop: CASSLTSGASDTQYF.

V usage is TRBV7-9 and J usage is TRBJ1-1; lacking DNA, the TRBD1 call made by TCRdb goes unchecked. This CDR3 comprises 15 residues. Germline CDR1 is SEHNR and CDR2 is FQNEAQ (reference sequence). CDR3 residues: CASSPGRLMNTEAFF. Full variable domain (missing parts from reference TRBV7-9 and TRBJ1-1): DTGVSQNPRHKITKRGQNVTFRCDPISEHNRLYWYRQTLGQGPEFLTYFQNEAQLEKSRLLSDRFSAERPKGSFSTLEIQRTEQGDSAMYLCASSPGRLMNTEAFFGQGTRLTVV.

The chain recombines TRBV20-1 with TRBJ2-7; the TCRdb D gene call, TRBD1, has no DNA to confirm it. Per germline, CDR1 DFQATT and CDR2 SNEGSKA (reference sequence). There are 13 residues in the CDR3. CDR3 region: CSARDPGHYEQYF.

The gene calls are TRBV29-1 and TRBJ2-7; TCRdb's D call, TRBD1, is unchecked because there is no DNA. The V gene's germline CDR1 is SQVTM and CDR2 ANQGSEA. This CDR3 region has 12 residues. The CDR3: CSVGTGTYEQYF.

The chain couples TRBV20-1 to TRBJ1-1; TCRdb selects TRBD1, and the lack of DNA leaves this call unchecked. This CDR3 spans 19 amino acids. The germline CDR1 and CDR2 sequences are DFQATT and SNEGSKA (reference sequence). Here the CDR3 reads CSARDLLGTGGMWNTEAFF.

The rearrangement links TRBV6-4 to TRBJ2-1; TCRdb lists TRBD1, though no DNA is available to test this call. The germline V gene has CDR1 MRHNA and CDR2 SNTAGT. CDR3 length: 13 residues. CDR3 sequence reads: CASSDSNGAEQFF.

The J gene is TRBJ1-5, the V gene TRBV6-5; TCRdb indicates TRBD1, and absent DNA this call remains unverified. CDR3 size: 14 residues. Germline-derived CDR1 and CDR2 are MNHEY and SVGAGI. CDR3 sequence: CASSSSGVFQPQHF.

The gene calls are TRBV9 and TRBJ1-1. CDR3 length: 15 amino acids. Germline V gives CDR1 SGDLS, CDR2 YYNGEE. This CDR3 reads CASSGRRTMNTEAFF.

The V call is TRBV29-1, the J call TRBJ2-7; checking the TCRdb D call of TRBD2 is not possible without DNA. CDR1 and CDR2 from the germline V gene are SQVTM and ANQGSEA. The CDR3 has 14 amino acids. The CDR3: CSVEVSGTNGEQYF.